This record looks at one T cell receptor beta chain sequence and its context. Its antigen is not known. These data are taken from a study of T cells in Graves' hyperthyroidism and ophthalmopathy. The wider study: Once the initial diagnosis was made, peripheral blood was obtained before any treatment.

Uncontrolled infection, other autoimmune disease, pregnancy or lactation excluded patients. Diagnoses used clinical symptoms, serum thyroxine and TRAb, thyroid ultrasound and orbital computed tomography. RNA transcripts yielded amplified TCR beta CDR3 regions. Using the HTBI primer set, a first-round RT-PCR was run on the TCR CDR3. TCRdb recomputed calls from the multiplex PCR reads with MiXCR, one row per CDR3 protein. The profile shows about 460,000 distinct CDR3 sequences, approximately 22% of them singletons. J gave up 5 bases and V 5 bases, and 15 bases lay outside the gene matches. From germline, CDR1 is MGHDK and CDR2 SYGVNS. CDR3 length: 19 residues. Study results and caveats: Blood also carried most thyroid clonotypes expanded above 0.001.

J is TRBJ2-3 and V is TRBV25-1; the match to TRBD2 covers 14 bases. This TCR was sampled from a woman in her 70s with Graves' ophthalmopathy. Sequenced input: blood. As DNA, the CDR3 is TGTGCCAGCAGTACAATTACCGGGACTAGCGGGAGAAGGGGAGATACGCAGTATTTT. It translates to CASSTITGTSGRRGDTQYF.